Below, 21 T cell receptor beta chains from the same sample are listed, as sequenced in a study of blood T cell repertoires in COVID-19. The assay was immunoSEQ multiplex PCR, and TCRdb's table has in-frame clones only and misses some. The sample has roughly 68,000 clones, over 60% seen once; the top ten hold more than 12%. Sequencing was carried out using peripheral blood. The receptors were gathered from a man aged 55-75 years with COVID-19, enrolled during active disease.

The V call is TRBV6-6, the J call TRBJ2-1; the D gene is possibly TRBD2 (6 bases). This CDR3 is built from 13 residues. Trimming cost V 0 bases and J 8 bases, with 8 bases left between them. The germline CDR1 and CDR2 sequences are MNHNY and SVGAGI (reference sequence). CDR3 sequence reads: CASSYSLADEQFF. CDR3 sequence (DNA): TGTGCCAGCAGTTACTCCTTAGCGGATGAGCAGTTCTTC.

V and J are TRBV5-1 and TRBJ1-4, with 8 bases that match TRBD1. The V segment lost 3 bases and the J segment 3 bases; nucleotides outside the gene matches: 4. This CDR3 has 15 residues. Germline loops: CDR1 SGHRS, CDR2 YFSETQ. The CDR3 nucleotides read TGCGCCAGCAGCTCGAGGGGACAGGCTAATGAAAAACTGTTTTTT. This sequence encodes CASSSRGQANEKLFF.

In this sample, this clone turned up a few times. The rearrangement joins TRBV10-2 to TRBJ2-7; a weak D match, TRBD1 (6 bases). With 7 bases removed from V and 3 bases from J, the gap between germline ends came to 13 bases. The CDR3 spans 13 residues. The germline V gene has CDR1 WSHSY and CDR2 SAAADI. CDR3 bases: TGCGCCAGCAAGGAGACAGGACTCTACGAGCAGTACTTC. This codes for CASKETGLYEQYF.

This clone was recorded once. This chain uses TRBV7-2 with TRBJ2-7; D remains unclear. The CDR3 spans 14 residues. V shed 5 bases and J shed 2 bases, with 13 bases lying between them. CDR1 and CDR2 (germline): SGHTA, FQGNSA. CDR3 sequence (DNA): TGTGCCAGCAGCCCCTTGGGCTTTCCCTACGAGCAGTACTTC. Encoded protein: CASSPLGFPYEQYF. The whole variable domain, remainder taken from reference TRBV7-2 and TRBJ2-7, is GAGVSQSPSNKVTEKGKDVELRCDPISGHTALYWYRQSLGQGLEFLIYFQGNSAPDKSGLPSDRFSAERTGGSVSTLTIQRTQQEDSAVYLCASSPLGFPYEQYFGPGTRLTVT.

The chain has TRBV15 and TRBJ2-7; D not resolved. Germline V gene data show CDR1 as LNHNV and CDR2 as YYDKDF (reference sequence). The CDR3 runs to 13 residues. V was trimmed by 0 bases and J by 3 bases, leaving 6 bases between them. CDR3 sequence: CATSRERVYEQYF. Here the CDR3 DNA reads TGTGCCACCAGCAGAGAACGGGTCTACGAGCAGTACTTC.

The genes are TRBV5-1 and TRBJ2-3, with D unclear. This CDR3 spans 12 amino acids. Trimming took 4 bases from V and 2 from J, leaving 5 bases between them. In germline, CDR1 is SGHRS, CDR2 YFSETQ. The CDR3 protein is CASSPNTDTQYF. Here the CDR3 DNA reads TGCGCCAGCAGCCCAAACACAGATACGCAGTATTTT.

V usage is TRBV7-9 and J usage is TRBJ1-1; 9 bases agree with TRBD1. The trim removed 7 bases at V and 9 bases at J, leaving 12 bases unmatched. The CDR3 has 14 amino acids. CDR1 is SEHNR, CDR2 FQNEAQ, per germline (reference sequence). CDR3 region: CASTNRGRGRKAFF. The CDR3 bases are TGTGCCAGCACCAACAGGGGGCGAGGTAGGAAAGCTTTCTTT. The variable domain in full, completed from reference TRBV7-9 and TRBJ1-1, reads DTGVSQNPRHKITKRGQNVTFRCDPISEHNRLYWYRQTLGQGPEFLTYFQNEAQLEKSRLLSDRFSAERPKGSFSTLEIQRTEQGDSAMYLCASTNRGRGRKAFFGQGTRLTVV.

This chain's CDR3 is CASSPDRVWQPQHF. The CDR3 region has the DNA TGTGCCAGCTCACCCGACAGGGTATGGCAGCCCCAGCATTTT. J is TRBJ1-5 and V is TRBV18; TRBD1 matches 7 bases. The trim removed 3 bases at V and 7 bases at J, leaving 6 bases unmatched. CDR3 length equals 14 residues. From germline, CDR1 is KGHSH and CDR2 LQKENI.

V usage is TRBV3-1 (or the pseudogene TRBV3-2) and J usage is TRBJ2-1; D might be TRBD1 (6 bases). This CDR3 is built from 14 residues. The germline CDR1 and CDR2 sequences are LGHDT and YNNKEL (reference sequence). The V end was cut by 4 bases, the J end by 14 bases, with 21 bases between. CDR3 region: CASSLTGTKESEFF. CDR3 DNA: TGTGCCAGCAGCCTAACAGGGACAAAAGAAAGTGAGTTCTTC.

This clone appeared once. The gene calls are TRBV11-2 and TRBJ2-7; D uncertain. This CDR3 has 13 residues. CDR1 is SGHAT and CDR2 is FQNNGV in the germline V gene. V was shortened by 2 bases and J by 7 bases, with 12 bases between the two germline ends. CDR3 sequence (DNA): TGTGCCAGCAGCTTATTACGGGTTGGAGAGCAGTACTTC. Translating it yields CASSLLRVGEQYF.

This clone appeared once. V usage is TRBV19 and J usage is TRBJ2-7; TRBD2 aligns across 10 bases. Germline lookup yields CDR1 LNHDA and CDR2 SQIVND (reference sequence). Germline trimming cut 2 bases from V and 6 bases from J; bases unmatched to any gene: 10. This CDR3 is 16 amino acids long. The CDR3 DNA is TGTGCCAGTAGTATAAGGGTGGCTAGCGGGAGTGGCGAGCAGTACTTC. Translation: CASSIRVASGSGEQYF.

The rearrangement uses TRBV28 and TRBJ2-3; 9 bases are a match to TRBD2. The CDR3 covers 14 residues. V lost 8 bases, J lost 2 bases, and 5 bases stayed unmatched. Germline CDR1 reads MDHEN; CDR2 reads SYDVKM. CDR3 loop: CASVRGGVTDTQYF. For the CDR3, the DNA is TGTGCCAGCGTACGCGGGGGGGTCACAGATACGCAGTATTTT.

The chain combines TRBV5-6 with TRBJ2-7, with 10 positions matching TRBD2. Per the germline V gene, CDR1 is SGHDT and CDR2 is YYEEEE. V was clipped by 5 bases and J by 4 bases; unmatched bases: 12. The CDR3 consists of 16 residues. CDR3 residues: CASSSSPGLAIYEQYF. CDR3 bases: TGTGCCAGCAGTTCTTCCCCGGGACTAGCGATTTACGAGCAGTACTTC.

The CDR3 here is CSAETGEKLFF. Written as DNA, the CDR3 is TGCAGTGCGGAGACAGGGGAAAAACTGTTTTTT. The V call is TRBV20-1, the J call TRBJ1-4; 7 nucleotides line up with TRBD1. Trimming took 6 bases from V and 8 from J; bases not matched to a gene: 3. The CDR3 sequence is 11 residues long. In germline, CDR1 is DFQATT, CDR2 SNEGSKA (reference sequence).

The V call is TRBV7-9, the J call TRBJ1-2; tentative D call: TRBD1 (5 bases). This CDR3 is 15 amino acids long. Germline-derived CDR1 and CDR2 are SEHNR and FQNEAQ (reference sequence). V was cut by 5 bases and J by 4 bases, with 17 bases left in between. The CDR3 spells CASSPRPGESYGYTF. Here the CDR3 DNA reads TGTGCCAGCAGCCCACGCCCGGGGGAATCCTATGGCTACACCTTC.

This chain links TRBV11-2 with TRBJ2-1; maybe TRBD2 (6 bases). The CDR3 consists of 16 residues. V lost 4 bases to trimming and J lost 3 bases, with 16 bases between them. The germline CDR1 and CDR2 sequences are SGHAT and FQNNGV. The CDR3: CASSSEVGGVYNEQFF. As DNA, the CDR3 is TGTGCCAGCAGCTCGGAGGTTGGCGGGGTCTACAATGAGCAGTTCTTC.

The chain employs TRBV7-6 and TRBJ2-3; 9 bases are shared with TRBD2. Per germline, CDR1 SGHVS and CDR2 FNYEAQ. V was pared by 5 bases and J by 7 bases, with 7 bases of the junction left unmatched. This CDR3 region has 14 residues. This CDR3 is CASSLPGLANTQYF. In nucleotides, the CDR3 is TGTGCCAGCAGCCTGCCGGGACTAGCAAATACGCAGTATTTT.

CDR3 coding DNA: TGTGCCAGCAGCTTCGGCCAAGAGACCCAGTACTTC. Its translation: CASSFGQETQYF. V is TRBV5-4 and J is TRBJ2-5, with unresolved D. Trimming took 2 bases from V and 1 from J, leaving 3 bases between them. The CDR3 covers 12 residues. Germline CDR1 SGHNT, CDR2 YYREEE (reference sequence).

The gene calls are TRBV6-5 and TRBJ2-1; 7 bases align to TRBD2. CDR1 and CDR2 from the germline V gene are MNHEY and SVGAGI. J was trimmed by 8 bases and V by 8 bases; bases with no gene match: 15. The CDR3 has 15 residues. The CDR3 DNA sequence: TGTGCCAGCTCCGGATGGGCTAGCGGACAAGATGAGCAGTTCTTC. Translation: CASSGWASGQDEQFF.

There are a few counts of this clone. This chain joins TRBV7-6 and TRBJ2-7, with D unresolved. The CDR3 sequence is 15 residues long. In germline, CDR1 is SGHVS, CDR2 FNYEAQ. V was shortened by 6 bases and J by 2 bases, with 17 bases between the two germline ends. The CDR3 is CASRIPAPPTYEQYF. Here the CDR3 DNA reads TGTGCCAGCAGAATCCCAGCGCCACCTACCTACGAGCAGTACTTC.

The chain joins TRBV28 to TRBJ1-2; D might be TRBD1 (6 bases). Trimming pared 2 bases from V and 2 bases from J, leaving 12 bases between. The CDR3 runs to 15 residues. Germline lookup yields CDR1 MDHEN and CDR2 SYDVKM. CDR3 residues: CASSLHLGQNYGYTF. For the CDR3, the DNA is TGTGCCAGCAGTTTACATTTAGGACAGAACTATGGCTACACCTTC.